What follows are 9 T cell receptor beta chains derived from one specimen sequenced in a study of control samples from healthy donors and cancer patients. Using immunoSEQ multiplex PCR, the repertoire was profiled, and TCRdb retains in-frame clones only, with some absent. The sample holds some 220,000 clones; around 94% are singletons and the top ten take about 1.4%. Sequenced: blood. These receptors all come from a man aged 45 to 65 in good health.

CDR3 loop: CASSRPGQDEQYF. Written as DNA, the CDR3 is TGTGCCAGCAGCCGACCTGGACAGGACGAGCAGTACTTC. The gene calls are TRBV11-2 and TRBJ2-7; 7 nucleotides agree with TRBD1. CDR3 size: 13 residues. Per germline, CDR1 SGHAT and CDR2 FQNNGV. Trimming took 5 bases from V and 5 from J; bases not matched to a gene: 6.

V and J are TRBV6-5 and TRBJ2-3; D unclear. CDR3 length: 16 residues. Germline assignment: CDR1 MNHEY and CDR2 SVGAGI. V gave up 0 bases and J gave up 0 bases, with 10 bases separating them. The CDR3 region is CASSYSPYSSTDTQYF. CDR3 DNA sequence: TGTGCCAGCAGTTACTCTCCGTATTCTAGCACAGATACGCAGTATTTT.

DNA for the CDR3: TGTGCCAGCAGGAGTTTCTACGAGCAGTACTTC. It is translated as CASRSFYEQYF. The chain is built from TRBV6-5 and TRBJ2-7, with unresolved D. Trimming cost V 6 bases and J 3 bases, with 6 bases left between them. From germline, CDR1 is MNHEY and CDR2 SVGAGI. This CDR3 contains 11 residues.

The chain is built from TRBV5-5 and TRBJ1-5; 7 bases are a match to TRBD1. This CDR3 is 15 amino acids long. The germline V gene encodes CDR1 SGHKS and CDR2 YYEKEE (reference sequence). With V trimmed by 3 bases and J by 3 bases, 6 bases remained unmatched. CDR3 DNA: TGTGCCAGCAGCTCATCCGGGACAGACAATCAGCCCCAGCATTTT. This codes for CASSSSGTDNQPQHF.

This rearrangement joins TRBV27 to TRBJ1-1; D is ambiguous. The CDR3 extends over 14 amino acids. CDR1 and CDR2 (germline): MNHEY, SMNVEV (reference sequence). V was shortened by 3 bases and J by 0 bases, with 8 bases between the two germline ends. The chain's CDR3 is CASSLGRLNTEAFF. Written as DNA, the CDR3 is TGTGCCAGCAGTTTGGGCAGATTGAACACTGAAGCTTTCTTT.

The CDR3 bases are TGTGCCCCAGCTCCCGGACAGAGTAGCACAGATACGCAGTATTTT. Its protein product is CAPAPGQSSTDTQYF. The chain is built from TRBV7-2 and TRBJ2-3; TRBD1 might be the D (6 bases). This CDR3 comprises 15 residues. V gave up 11 bases and J gave up 0 bases, with 18 bases separating them. Germline loops: CDR1 SGHTA, CDR2 FQGNSA.

This chain uses TRBV3-1 (or the pseudogene TRBV3-2) with TRBJ1-4; D is unresolved. This CDR3 region has 12 residues. V lost 0 bases, J lost 8 bases, and 4 bases lay in between. The germline V gene has CDR1 LGHDT and CDR2 YNNKEL (reference sequence). The CDR3 loop reads CASSQDREKLFF. The CDR3 coding sequence is TGTGCCAGCAGCCAAGATCGAGAAAAACTGTTTTTT.

Comments on this clone: This sample also contains other DNA sequences that code for the same CDR3. The J gene is TRBJ1-1, the V gene TRBV5-1; TRBD1 is a possible D gene (5 bases). Germline assignment: CDR1 SGHRS and CDR2 YFSETQ. The CDR3 totals 13 residues. V lost 4 bases to trimming and J lost 1 base, with 8 bases between them. The CDR3 DNA reads as TGCGCCAGCAGCACAACAGGGAACACTGAAGCTTTCTTT. Translating gives CASSTTGNTEAFF.

The chain employs TRBV10-3 and TRBJ2-7; 7 nucleotides align to TRBD1. Germline CDR1 is ENHRY and CDR2 is SYGVKD. V lost 3 bases to trimming and J lost 3 bases; unmatched junction nucleotides: 8. The CDR3 is made up of 15 amino acids. The CDR3 sequence: CAISDSVTGIYEQYV. CDR3 bases: TGTGCCATCAGTGATAGTGTGACAGGGATCTACGAGCAGTACGTC.